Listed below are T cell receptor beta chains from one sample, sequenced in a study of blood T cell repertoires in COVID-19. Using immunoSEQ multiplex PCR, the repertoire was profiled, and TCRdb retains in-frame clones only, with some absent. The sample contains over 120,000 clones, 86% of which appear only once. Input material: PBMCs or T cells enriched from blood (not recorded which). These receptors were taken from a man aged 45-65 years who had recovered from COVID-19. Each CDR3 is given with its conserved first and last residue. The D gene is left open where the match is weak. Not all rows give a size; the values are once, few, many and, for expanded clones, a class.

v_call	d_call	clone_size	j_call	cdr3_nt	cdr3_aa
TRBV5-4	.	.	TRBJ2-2	TGTGCCAGCAGCGCTTGGGCACTCGCGAACACCGGGGAGCTGTTTTTT	CASSAWALANTGELFF
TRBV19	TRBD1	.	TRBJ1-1	TGTGCCAGTAAAATTCAGGGGGATATGAACACTGAAGCTTTCTTT	CASKIQGDMNTEAFF
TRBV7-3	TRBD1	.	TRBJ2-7	TGTGCCAGCAGCCCATTAGGACAGGGTAATGCCTACGAGCAGTACTTC	CASSPLGQGNAYEQYF
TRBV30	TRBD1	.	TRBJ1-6	TGTGCCTGGAGTGTGGACAGGGTGAGCTCCTATAATTCACCCCTCCACTTT	CAWSVDRVSSYNSPLHF
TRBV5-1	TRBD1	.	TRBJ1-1	TGCGCCAGCAGCTCACAACCGGGACAGGGTGAAGCTTTCTTT	CASSSQPGQGEAFF
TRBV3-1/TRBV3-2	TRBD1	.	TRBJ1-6	TGTGCCAGCAGCCGGGACAGGGGGTTTTACTCACCCCTCCACTTT	CASSRDRGFYSPLHF
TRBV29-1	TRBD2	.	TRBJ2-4	TGCAGCGTTGAAACCAGCGGGATAGCCAAAAACATTCAGTACTTC	CSVETSGIAKNIQYF
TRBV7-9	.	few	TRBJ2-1	TGTGCCAGCAGCGCCTCAGGCAGCTTCAATGAGCAGTTCTTC	CASSASGSFNEQFF
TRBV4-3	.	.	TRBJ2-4	TGCGCCAGCAGCCAATACACTCAGGGGTTGACCAAAAACATTCAGTACTTC	CASSQYTQGLTKNIQYF
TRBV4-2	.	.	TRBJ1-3	TGTGCCAGCAGCCCGATACAGGGAAACACCATATATTTT	CASSPIQGNTIYF
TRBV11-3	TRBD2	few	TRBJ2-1	TGTGCCAGCAGCTTCGGGGGGAGCTCCTACAATGAGCAGTTCTTC	CASSFGGSSYNEQFF
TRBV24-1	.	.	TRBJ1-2	TGTGCCACCAGTGATTTTACAGGACCCCCCTATGGCTACACCTTC	CATSDFTGPPYGYTF
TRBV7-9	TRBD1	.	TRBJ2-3	TGTGCCAGCAGCCCGGGACAGGGAGTAGATACGCAGTATTTT	CASSPGQGVDTQYF
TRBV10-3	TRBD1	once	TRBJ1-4	TGTGCCATCAGTGATTCGACAGGGTCTAATGAAAAACTGTTTTTT	CAISDSTGSNEKLFF
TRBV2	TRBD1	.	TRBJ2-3	TGTGCCAGCAGATCCTGGGGGGGACAGGGGGCAGGTGATACGCAGTATTTT	CASRSWGGQGAGDTQYF
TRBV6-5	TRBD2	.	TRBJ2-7	TGTGCCAGCGGCGGGAGCAGCTCCTACGAGCAGTACTTC	CASGGSSSYEQYF
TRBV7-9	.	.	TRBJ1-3	TGTGCCAGCAGCTATATCTCCCTCTCTGGAAACACCATATATTTT	CASSYISLSGNTIYF
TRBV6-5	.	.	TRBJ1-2	TGTGCCAGCAGTACGGGAGGGGGCTATGGCTACACCTTC	CASSTGGGYGYTF
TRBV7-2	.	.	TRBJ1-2	TGTGCCAGCAGCTTTAGCAGGACAGATTACTATGGCTACACCTTC	CASSFSRTDYYGYTF
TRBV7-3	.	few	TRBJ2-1	TGTGCCAGCAGCTTAACCGGAGGAGCCCCCTACAATGAGCAGTTCTTC	CASSLTGGAPYNEQFF
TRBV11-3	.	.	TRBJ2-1	TGTGCCAGCAGCTTAGATCGGGGGTACAATGAGCAGTTCTTC	CASSLDRGYNEQFF
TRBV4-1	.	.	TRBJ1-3	TGCGCCAGCAGCCAAGACGGGGGAACTGGAAACACCATATATTTT	CASSQDGGTGNTIYF
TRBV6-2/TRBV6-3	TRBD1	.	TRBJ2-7	TGTGCCAGCAGTTTCACAGGGGGCTCCTACGAGCAGTACTTC	CASSFTGGSYEQYF
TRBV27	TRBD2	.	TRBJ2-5	TGTGCCAGCAGTTTTGGTAGCGGGAGGGCCGACGGGGGGAAGACCCAGTACTTC	CASSFGSGRADGGKTQYF
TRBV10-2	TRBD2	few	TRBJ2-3	TGCGCCAGCAGTGTATTACTAGCGGGAGATGTATTAGATACGCAGTATTTT	CASSVLLAGDVLDTQYF
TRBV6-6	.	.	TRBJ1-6	TGTGCCAGCACCTTACTAGGGAATTCACCCCTCCACTTT	CASTLLGNSPLHF
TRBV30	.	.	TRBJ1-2	TGTGCCTGGAGTGTACGGGGGGGTGGCTACACCTTC	CAWSVRGGGYTF
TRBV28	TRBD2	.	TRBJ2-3	TGTGCCAGCACCGGGACTACCACAGGAGCAGATACGCAGTATTTT	CASTGTTTGADTQYF
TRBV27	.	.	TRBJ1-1	TGTGCCAGCAGTTTATACAGAAGCACTGAAGCTTTCTTT	CASSLYRSTEAFF
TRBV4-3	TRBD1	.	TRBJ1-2	TGCGCCAGCAGCGCCCGGGACAGGGGGCCCGATAGCTACACCTTC	CASSARDRGPDSYTF
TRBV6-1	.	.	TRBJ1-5	TGTGCCAGCAGTGAAGCGTTAGTATGGGGGGGATATCAGCCCCAGCATTTT	CASSEALVWGGYQPQHF
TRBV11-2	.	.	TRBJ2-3	TGTGCCAGCAGCCGAACCGCGGGGAGTCAGTCGGCAGATACGCAGTATTTT	CASSRTAGSQSADTQYF
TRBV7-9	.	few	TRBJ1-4	TGTGCCAGCAGCTTAGGTGCGGTTACTAATGAAAAACTGTTTTTT	CASSLGAVTNEKLFF
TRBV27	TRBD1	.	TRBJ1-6	TGTGCCAGCAGTTTCAGGACAGGGGGTTCACCCCTCCACTTT	CASSFRTGGSPLHF
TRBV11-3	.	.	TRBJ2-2	TGTGCCAGCAGCTTAGAGGCAGGGCTAACCGGGGAGCTGTTTTTT	CASSLEAGLTGELFF
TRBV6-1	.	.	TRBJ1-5	TGTGCCAGCAGTGAAGGGTATCTGCGGAGGAATCAGCCCCAGCATTTT	CASSEGYLRRNQPQHF
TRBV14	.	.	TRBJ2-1	TGTGCCAGCAGCCAACTGAAATCAGGGACAAGGGACAATGAGCAGTTCTTC	CASSQLKSGTRDNEQFF
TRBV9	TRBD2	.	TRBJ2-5	TGTGCCAGCAGCGAGAGGGGGTGGACTAGCGGGAGTACCGAGACCCAGTACTTC	CASSERGWTSGSTETQYF
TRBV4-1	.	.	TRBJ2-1	TGCGCCAGCAGCCCGCGGTATCCTGGCAATGAGCAGTTCTTC	CASSPRYPGNEQFF
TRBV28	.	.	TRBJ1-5	TGTGCCGCATCAGGTTATAGCAATCAGCCCCAGCATTTT	CAASGYSNQPQHF
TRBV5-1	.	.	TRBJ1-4	TGCGCCAGCAAGGAGGTCCCTAATGAAAAACTGTTTTTT	CASKEVPNEKLFF
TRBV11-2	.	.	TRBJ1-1	TGTGCCACGCGGGCAGGCTTTAGTCGGGGTACTGAAGCTTTCTTT	CATRAGFSRGTEAFF
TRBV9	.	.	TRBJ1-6	TGTGCCAGCAGTTCAGGGGACGGATATAATTCACCCCTCCACTTT	CASSSGDGYNSPLHF
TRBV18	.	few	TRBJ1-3	TGTGCCAGCTCACCACCTGTGAATCGGGCTGGAAACACCATATATTTT	CASSPPVNRAGNTIYF
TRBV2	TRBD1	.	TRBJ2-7	TGTGCCAGCAGTGAAGACGCGTCAGGGGGCCCCTACGAGCAGTACTTC	CASSEDASGGPYEQYF